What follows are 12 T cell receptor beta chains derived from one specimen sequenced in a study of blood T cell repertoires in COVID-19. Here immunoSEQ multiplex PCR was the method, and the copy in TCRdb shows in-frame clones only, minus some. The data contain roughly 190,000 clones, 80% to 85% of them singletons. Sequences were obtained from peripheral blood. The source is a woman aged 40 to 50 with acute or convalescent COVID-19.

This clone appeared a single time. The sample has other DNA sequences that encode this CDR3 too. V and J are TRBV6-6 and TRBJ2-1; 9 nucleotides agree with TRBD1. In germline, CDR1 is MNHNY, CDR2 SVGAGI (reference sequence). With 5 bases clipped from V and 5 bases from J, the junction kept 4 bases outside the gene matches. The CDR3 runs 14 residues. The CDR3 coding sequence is TGTGCCAGCAGTCCCGGGACAGGGCACAATGAGCAGTTCTTC. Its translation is CASSPGTGHNEQFF.

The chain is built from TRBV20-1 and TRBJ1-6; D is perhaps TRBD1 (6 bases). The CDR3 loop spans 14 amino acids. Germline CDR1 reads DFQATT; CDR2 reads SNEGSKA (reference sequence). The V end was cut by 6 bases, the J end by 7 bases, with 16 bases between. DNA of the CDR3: TGCAGTGCAAGTCATGGGGACAACAATTCACCCCTCCACTTT. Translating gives CSASHGDNNSPLHF.

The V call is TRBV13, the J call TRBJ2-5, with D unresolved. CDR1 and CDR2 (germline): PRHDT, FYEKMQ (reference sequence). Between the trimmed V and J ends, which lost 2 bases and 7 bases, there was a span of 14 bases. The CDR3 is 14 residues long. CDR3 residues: CASSLTSLFGTQYF. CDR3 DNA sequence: TGTGCCAGCAGCTTAACATCATTGTTTGGGACCCAGTACTTC.

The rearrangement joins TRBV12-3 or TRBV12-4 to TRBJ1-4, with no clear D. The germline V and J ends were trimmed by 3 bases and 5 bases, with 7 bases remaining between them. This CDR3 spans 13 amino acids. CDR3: CASSFGQNEKLFF. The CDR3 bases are TGTGCCAGCAGTTTTGGGCAGAATGAAAAACTGTTTTTT.

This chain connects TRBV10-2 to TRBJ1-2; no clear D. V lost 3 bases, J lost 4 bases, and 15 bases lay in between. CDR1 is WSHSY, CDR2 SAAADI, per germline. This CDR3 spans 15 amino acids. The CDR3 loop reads CASSESILGRYGYTF. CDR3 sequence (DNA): TGCGCCAGCAGTGAATCCATCCTAGGCCGCTATGGCTACACCTTC.

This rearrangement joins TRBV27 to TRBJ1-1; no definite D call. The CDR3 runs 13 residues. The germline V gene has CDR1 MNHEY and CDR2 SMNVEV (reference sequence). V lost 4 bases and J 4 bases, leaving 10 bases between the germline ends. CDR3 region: CASSWTGSTEAFF. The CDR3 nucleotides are TGTGCCAGCAGTTGGACGGGGAGCACTGAAGCTTTCTTT.

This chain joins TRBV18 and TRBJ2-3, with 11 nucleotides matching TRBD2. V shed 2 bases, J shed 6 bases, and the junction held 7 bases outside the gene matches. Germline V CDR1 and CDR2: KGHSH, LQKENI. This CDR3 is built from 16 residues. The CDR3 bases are TGTGCCAGCTCACCATCACTAGCGGGAGATTTGGATACGCAGTATTTT. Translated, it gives CASSPSLAGDLDTQYF. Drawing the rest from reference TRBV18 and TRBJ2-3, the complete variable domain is NAGVMQNPRHLVRRRGQEARLRCSPMKGHSHVYWYRQLPEEGLKFMVYLQKENIIDESGMPKERFSAEFPKEGPSILRIQQVVRGDSAAYFCASSPSLAGDLDTQYFGPGTRLTVL.

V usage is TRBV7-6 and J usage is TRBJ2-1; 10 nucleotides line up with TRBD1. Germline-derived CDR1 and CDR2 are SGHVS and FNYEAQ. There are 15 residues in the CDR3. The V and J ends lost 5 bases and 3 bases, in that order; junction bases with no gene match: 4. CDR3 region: CASSPDRGYYNEQFF. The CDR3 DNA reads TGTGCCAGCAGCCCGGACAGGGGGTACTACAATGAGCAGTTCTTC.

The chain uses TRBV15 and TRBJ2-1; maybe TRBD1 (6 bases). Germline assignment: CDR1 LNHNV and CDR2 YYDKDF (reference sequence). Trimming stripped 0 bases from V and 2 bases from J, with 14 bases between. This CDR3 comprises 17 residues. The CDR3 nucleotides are TGTGCCACCAGCAGAGAGGGACACGGACTTCCCTACAATGAGCAGTTCTTC. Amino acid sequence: CATSREGHGLPYNEQFF.

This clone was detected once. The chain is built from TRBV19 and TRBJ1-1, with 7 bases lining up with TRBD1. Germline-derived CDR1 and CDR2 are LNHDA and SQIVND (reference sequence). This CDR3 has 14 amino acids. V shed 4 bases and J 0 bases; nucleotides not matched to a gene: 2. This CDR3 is CASSKGQLNTEAFF. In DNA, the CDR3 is TGTGCCAGTAGTAAGGGACAGTTGAACACTGAAGCTTTCTTT.

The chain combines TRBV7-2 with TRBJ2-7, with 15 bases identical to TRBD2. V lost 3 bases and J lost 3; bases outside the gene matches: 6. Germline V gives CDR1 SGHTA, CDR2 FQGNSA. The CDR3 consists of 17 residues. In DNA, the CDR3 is TGTGCCAGCAGCTTCGGACTAGCGGGGGGGAACGGCTACGAGCAGTACTTC. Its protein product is CASSFGLAGGNGYEQYF.

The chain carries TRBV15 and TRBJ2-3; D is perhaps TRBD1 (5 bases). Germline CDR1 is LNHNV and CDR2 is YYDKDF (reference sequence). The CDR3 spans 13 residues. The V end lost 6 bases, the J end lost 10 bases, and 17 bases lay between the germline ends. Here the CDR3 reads CATRLGADRAQYF. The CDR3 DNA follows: TGTGCCACCAGGCTTGGGGCCGATAGGGCGCAGTATTTT.